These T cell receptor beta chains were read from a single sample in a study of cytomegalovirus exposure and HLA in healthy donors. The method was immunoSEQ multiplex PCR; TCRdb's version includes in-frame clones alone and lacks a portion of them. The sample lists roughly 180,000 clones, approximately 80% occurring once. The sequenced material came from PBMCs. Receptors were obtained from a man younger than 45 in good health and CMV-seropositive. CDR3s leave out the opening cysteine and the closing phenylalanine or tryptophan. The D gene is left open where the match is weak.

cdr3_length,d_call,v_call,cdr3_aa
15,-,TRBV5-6,ASSLRGRRWSSYEQY
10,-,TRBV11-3,ASSAPGGTQY
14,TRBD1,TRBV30,AWSGQGAMNTGELF
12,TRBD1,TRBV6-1,ASSSVRGPYEQY
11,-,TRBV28,ASNEVGGYGYT
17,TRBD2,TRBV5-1,ASSFGLAGGRRNTGELF
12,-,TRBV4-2,ASSQLGEEETQY
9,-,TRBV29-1,SVERVNEQF
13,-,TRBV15,ATSPRRVNNEKLF
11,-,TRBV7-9,ASSFSVLDTQY
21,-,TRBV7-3,ASSLRLDGIMLRVVSGANVLT
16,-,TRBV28,ASSPHRGSYLGNTEAF
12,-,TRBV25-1,ASSEWATTYGHT
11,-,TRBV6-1,ASSGNPDTEAF
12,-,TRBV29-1,SVAPDRSGNTIY
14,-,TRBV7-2,ASSPVLAGAGDTQY
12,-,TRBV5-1,ASSFVQGGHGYT
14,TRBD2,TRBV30,AWSLGLAGVINEQF
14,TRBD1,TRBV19,ASSIWDSLKPTEAF
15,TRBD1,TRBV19,ASSPYPGQGSGNTIY
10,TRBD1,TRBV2,ASRGQGTEAF
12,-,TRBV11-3,ASSLDLRGYTQY
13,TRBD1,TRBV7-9,ASSRSPQGAGEQY
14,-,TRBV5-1,ASTRFTQETYNEQF
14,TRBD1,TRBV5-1,ASSHRGGQGQETQY
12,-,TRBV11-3,ASSPRGPWETQY
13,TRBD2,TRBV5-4,ASSSRASGSGELF
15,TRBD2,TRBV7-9,SSSWQEQAGGPGEQF
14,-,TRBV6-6,ASTPLSGPGGETQY
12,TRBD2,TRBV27,ASSFASGRGEQY
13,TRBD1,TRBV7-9,ASIRDRPSVDEQF
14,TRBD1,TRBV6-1,ASSGGAGQEWVTQY